The 10 T cell receptor beta chains below were found in one sample sequenced in a study of T-cell reconstitution after alpha-beta-depleted transplantation in children. TCRbeta library preparation incorporated unique molecular identifiers. TCRdb re-derived calls from the PCR reads in MiXCR, one entry per CDR3 protein. The sample shows around 490,000 distinct CDR3 sequences, around 10% of them seen only once. Sequenced here: PBMCs, mostly from graft donor cells, sampled 180 days after TCRalphabeta/CD19-depleted stem cell transplant. The source is a female patient between 2 and 15 years old who had a stem cell transplant for aplastic anemia, so the T cells may come from the graft donor.

This clonotype was counted a few times. The chain carries TRBV28 and TRBJ2-7, with 11 bases matching TRBD2. The CDR3 spans 19 residues. CDR1 and CDR2 (germline): MDHEN, SYDVKM. Germline trimming cut 4 bases from V and 2 bases from J; bases unmatched to any gene: 16. The CDR3 sequence is CASSSPRLAGGLTAYEQYF. The CDR3 nucleotides are TGTGCCAGCAGTTCCCCTCGTCTAGCGGGAGGCCTCACGGCCTACGAGCAGTACTTC. Looking up the rest from reference TRBV28 and TRBJ2-7 gives the full variable domain: DVKVTQSSRYLVKRTGEKVFLECVQDMDHENMFWYRQDPGLGLRLIYFSYDVKMKEKGDIPEGYSVSREKKERFSLILESASTNQTSMYLCASSSPRLAGGLTAYEQYFGPGTRLTVT.

The chain carries TRBV4-2 and TRBJ2-1, with a weak D call TRBD2 (7 bases). In germline, CDR1 is LGHNA, CDR2 YNFKEQ. V was trimmed by 1 base and J by 4 bases, leaving 14 bases between them. This CDR3 region has 16 residues. The CDR3 loop is CASSQVGGGFYNEQFF. The CDR3 nucleotides are TGTGCCAGCAGCCAAGTGGGAGGGGGGTTTTACAATGAGCAGTTCTTC.

Many counts were recorded for this clonotype. V usage is TRBV5-4 and J usage is TRBJ2-7, with D tentatively TRBD2 (6 bases). V dropped 3 bases and J dropped 5 bases, with 18 bases sitting between them. CDR1 is SGHNT and CDR2 is YYREEE in the germline V gene (reference sequence). The CDR3 has 15 amino acids. This CDR3 is CASSYRRAGSDEQYF. The CDR3 bases are TGTGCCAGCAGCTACAGGAGGGCCGGGTCGGACGAGCAGTACTTC.

The chain has TRBV9 and TRBJ2-1; TRBD2 agrees at 7 bases. The length of the CDR3 is 14 residues. The germline V gene encodes CDR1 SGDLS and CDR2 YYNGEE. V gave up 7 bases and J gave up 3 bases; unmatched junction bases: 7. The CDR3: CASGLEFNYNEQFF. The CDR3 DNA is TGTGCCAGCGGACTAGAGTTTAACTACAATGAGCAGTTCTTC. Full variable domain (missing parts from reference TRBV9 and TRBJ2-1): DSGVTQTPKHLITATGQRVTLRCSPRSGDLSVYWYQQSLDQGLQFLIQYYNGEERAKGNILERFSAQQFPDLHSELNLSSLELGDSALYFCASGLEFNYNEQFFGPGTRLTVL.

This clonotype has ten or more counts. V and J are TRBV29-1 and TRBJ2-1; TRBD2 matches at 7 bases. This CDR3 region has 12 residues. Germline V CDR1 and CDR2: SQVTM, ANQGSEA. J gave up 9 bases and V 7 bases, and 9 bases lay outside the gene matches. As DNA, the CDR3 is TGCAGCGCCACATGGGGGGGTTTTGAGCAGTTCTTC. Translation: CSATWGGFEQFF.

The V gene is TRBV21-1, the J gene TRBJ2-7; TRBD2, the table's D call, was not compared with the DNA. TRBV21-1 is marked as a pseudogene. This CDR3 region has 16 residues. CDR3 bases: TGTGCCAGCAGCCCCCGTGAGGGACAGGGCTCCTACGAGCAGTACGTC. As protein: CASSPREGQGSYEQYV.

The sample holds a few counts of this clonotype. The chain is built from TRBV10-2 and TRBJ2-1, with D possibly TRBD2 on 5 matching bases. V gave up 7 bases and J gave up 6 bases, with 19 bases separating them. The CDR3 is 15 amino acids. CDR1 WSHSY and CDR2 SAAADI come from the germline V gene. As DNA, the CDR3 is TGCGCCAGCACCCCTCGGGAACACGCCCCCAATGAGCAGTTCTTC. It is translated as CASTPREHAPNEQFF.

This clonotype was recorded a few times. V is TRBV7-8 and J is TRBJ1-1, with no clear D. The CDR3 runs 15 residues. Trimming stripped 5 bases from V and 1 base from J, with 14 bases between. From germline, CDR1 is SGHVS and CDR2 FQNEAQ. The CDR3 nucleotides are TGTGCCAGCAGCAATGCTCGGGTGGGGAACACTGAAGCTTTCTTT. Translated: CASSNARVGNTEAFF.

This clonotype occurred a few times. The chain has TRBV18 and TRBJ1-5; possibly TRBD1 for D (5 bases). Trimming took 2 bases from V and 2 from J, leaving 16 bases between them. The germline CDR1 and CDR2 sequences are KGHSH and LQKENI. This CDR3 has 17 amino acids. CDR3 DNA: TGTGCCAGCTCACCAATATCAATAACAGGAGGCAATCAGCCCCAGCATTTT. As protein: CASSPISITGGNQPQHF.

The chain joins TRBV6-5 to TRBJ2-1; 14 nucleotides agree with TRBD2. The CDR3 sequence is 16 residues long. Germline V gives CDR1 MNHEY, CDR2 SVGAGI. The trim removed 2 bases at V and 8 bases at J, leaving 5 bases unmatched. The CDR3 reads CASSYRLAGGNHEQFF. In DNA form, the CDR3 reads TGTGCCAGCAGTTACAGACTAGCGGGAGGGAACCATGAGCAGTTCTTC.